Sequencing of this T cell receptor (beta chain) was carried out in a study of blood T cell repertoires in COVID-19. Study at large: Donors in the United States, Italy and Spain gave samples during acute or convalescent COVID-19. PBMCs, B-cell-depleted T cells, or T cells provided the cDNA or gDNA that made up the material.

The CDR3 extends over 17 amino acids. Germline-derived CDR1 and CDR2 are SGDLS and YYNGEE. Trimming cost V 1 base and J 5 bases; bases outside gene matches: 14. As processed by the authors: Amplified reference gene primers provided the basis for estimating nucleated cell counts. TCRdb's copy holds only in-frame clones and misses some; the assay was immunoSEQ multiplex PCR. The D gene and trimming were derived from the DNA, and the V and J assignments and clone size from that table. The table includes around 28,000 clones, 89% detected once. This TCR was sampled from an older man with acute or convalescent COVID-19. The source material was peripheral blood. V usage is TRBV9 and J usage is TRBJ1-1, with 7 positions matching TRBD1. CDR3 bases: TGTGCCAGCAGCGTAACATCTGGACAGGTTGTTTTTACTGAAGCTTTCTTT. It translates to CASSVTSGQVVFTEAFF.